Shown below are 30 T cell receptor beta chains from a single sample sequenced in a study of regulatory T cells in long-lasting Graves disease. Time point defined: newly diagnosed GD, antithyroid drugs for less than 3 months. The TCR library was made from RNA that had been extracted from PBMCs in TRIzol. The TCR beta library used iRepertoire HTBI primers with Arm-PCR amplification of CDR3. TCRdb reanalysed the multiplex PCR reads using MiXCR and keeps one entry per CDR3 protein. The table lists 550,000 or so distinct CDR3 sequences, approximately 12% of them singletons. The sample was also linked to a second study, of T cells in Graves' hyperthyroidism and ophthalmopathy.

Sequencing was performed on peripheral blood mononuclear cells (PBMCs), taken at new diagnosis, from a patient treated with antithyroid drugs. The receptor set was obtained from a woman in her 30s with Graves disease.

Ten or more counts support this clonotype. The chain employs TRBV6-1 and TRBJ2-7, with D maybe TRBD2 (6 bases). The last part of the DNA fits TRBJ2-3 better; the J call may be wrong. The V gene's germline CDR1 is MNHNS and CDR2 SASEGT. CDR3 length equals 13 residues. The CDR3 is CASRASGVDTQYF. CDR3 in DNA: TGTGCCAGCAGGGCCTCGGGGGTGGATACGCAGTATTTT.

Turning to this clonotype: A far larger clone lies a single base away; this is likely a read error. This chain connects TRBV28 to TRBJ2-7; TRBD2 matches 11 bases. Trimming removed 3 bases from V and 10 bases from J; junction bases left unmatched: 14. Germline values: CDR1 MDHEN, CDR2 SYDVKM. CDR3 length equals 16 residues. The CDR3 loop reads CASSFRLAGSSNTQYF. CDR3 DNA: TGTGCCAGCAGTTTTAGACTAGCGGGATCATCAAACACTCAGTACTTC. Supplemented by reference TRBV28 and TRBJ2-7, the full variable domain reads DVKVTQSSRYLVKRTGEKVFLECVQDMDHENMFWYRQDPGLGLRLIYFSYDVKMKEKGDIPEGYSVSREKKERFSLILESASTNQTSMYLCASSFRLAGSSNTQYFGPGTRLTVT.

In this sample, this clonotype turned up many times. One end of the junction varies from germline; a read error may be responsible. CDR3 in amino acids: CASSLALGTNEKLFF. As DNA, the CDR3 is TGTGCCAGCAGCTTAGCGTTAGGGACTAACGAAAAACTGTTTTTT. V gene TRBV7-2 combines with J gene TRBJ1-4, with a possible D match to TRBD1 (5 bases). Per germline, CDR1 SGHTA and CDR2 FQGNSA. The CDR3 extends over 15 amino acids.

The J gene is TRBJ2-1, the V gene TRBV15; TRBD2 might be the D (6 bases). The V and J ends lost 2 bases and 3 bases respectively, with 11 bases between them. The CDR3 is made up of 15 amino acids. CDR1 and CDR2 from the germline V gene are LNHNV and YYDKDF (reference sequence). This CDR3 is CATSRTGTFYNEQFF. The CDR3 nucleotides read TGTGCCACCAGCAGAACGGGGACTTTCTACAATGAGCAGTTCTTC.

This clonotype has a count of ten or more. V gene TRBV15 combines with J gene TRBJ2-1, with 14 bases lining up with TRBD2. V shed 4 bases, J shed 6 bases, and the junction held 2 bases outside the gene matches. CDR1 LNHNV and CDR2 YYDKDF come from the germline V gene (reference sequence). The CDR3 is 15 amino acids. In nucleotides, the CDR3 is TGTGCCACCAGCAACGGACTAGCGGGAGGCAATGAGCAGTTCTTC. This codes for CATSNGLAGGNEQFF.

This clonotype was seen many times. The V and J genes are TRBV2 and TRBJ2-6; D perhaps matches TRBD2 (7 bases). The ends were cut back, 10 bases at V and 2 bases at J, with 21 bases in the middle. The germline CDR1 and CDR2 sequences are SNHLY and FYNNEI. The CDR3 is 17 residues long. CDR3 bases: TGTGCCACCCTAAGGGGGGGGCTGAAGGCTGGGGCCAACGTCCTGACTTTC. Translated, it gives CATLRGGLKAGANVLTF.

This clonotype was counted at least ten times. The chain joins TRBV7-8 to TRBJ1-5; the D is unclear. The CDR3 runs to 13 residues. CDR1 and CDR2 from the germline V gene are SGHVS and FQNEAQ. Trimming took 3 bases from V and 5 from J, leaving 8 bases between them. Here the CDR3 reads CASSLTKDQPQHF. The CDR3 DNA reads TGTGCCAGCAGCTTGACCAAGGATCAGCCCCAGCATTTT.

This clonotype was seen at least ten times. The chain recombines TRBV11-2 with TRBJ2-7; D unresolved. This CDR3 region has 15 residues. Trimming removed 4 bases at V and 1 base at J, with 14 bases between. Looked up from germline, CDR1 is SGHAT and CDR2 is FQNNGV. The CDR3 DNA is TGTGCCAGCAGCTCTTATAGCAGTAGGTCCTACGAGCAGTACTTC. It specifies CASSSYSSRSYEQYF. Variable domain in full (rest from reference TRBV11-2 and TRBJ2-7): EAGVAQSPRYKIIEKRQSVAFWCNPISGHATLYWYQQILGQGPKLLIQFQNNGVVDDSQLPKDRFSAERLKGVDSTLKIQPAKLEDSAVYLCASSSYSSRSYEQYFGPGTRLTVT.

This clonotype was detected ten times or more. This chain joins TRBV14 and TRBJ2-3; D remains unclear. V was pared by 0 bases and J by 1 base, with 14 bases between. Germline lookup yields CDR1 SGHDN and CDR2 FVKESK. This CDR3 has 17 amino acids. For the CDR3, the DNA is TGTGCCAGCAGCCAAGATGTATTGGGGATCGGCACAGATACGCAGTATTTT. It is translated as CASSQDVLGIGTDTQYF.

This clonotype showed up just a few times. The rearrangement uses TRBV7-9 and TRBJ2-2; possibly TRBD1 for D (6 bases). Trimming took off 8 bases at V and 7 bases at J, with 14 bases between the two ends. CDR3 size: 13 residues. The germline gives CDR1 SEHNR, CDR2 FQNEAQ (reference sequence). For the CDR3, the DNA is TGTGCCAGCGATACAGGGATAGGCGGGGAGCTGTTTTTT. Its translation is CASDTGIGGELFF.

This clonotype was picked up many times. V and J are TRBV18 and TRBJ2-5; D perhaps matches TRBD2 (5 bases). Between the trimmed V and J ends, which lost 1 base and 3 bases, there was a span of 9 bases. The CDR3 spans 14 residues. The germline V gene encodes CDR1 KGHSH and CDR2 LQKENI. The CDR3, as DNA: TGTGCCAGCTCACCACGGACGGGGAAAGAGACCCAGTACTTC. Amino acids: CASSPRTGKETQYF.

This clonotype has only a few counts. V gene TRBV20-1 combines with J gene TRBJ2-3; 8 positions agree with TRBD1. The CDR3 sequence is 13 residues long. The germline V gene has CDR1 DFQATT and CDR2 SNEGSKA (reference sequence). V shed 6 bases, J shed 4 bases, and the junction held 6 bases outside the gene matches. CDR3: CSAKQGDADTQYF. In DNA form, the CDR3 reads TGCAGTGCAAAACAGGGGGACGCAGATACGCAGTATTTT.

In its sample, this clonotype was seen many times. The gene calls are TRBV2 and TRBJ1-1, with D perhaps matching TRBD1 (5 bases). Germline loops: CDR1 SNHLY, CDR2 FYNNEI. V lost 4 bases, J lost 4 bases, and 13 bases lay in between. The CDR3 runs 14 residues. CDR3 nucleotide sequence: TGTGCCAGCAGTGGTGCAGGGTATGGCACTGAAGCTTTCTTT. It yields the protein CASSGAGYGTEAFF. The variable domain in full, completed from reference TRBV2 and TRBJ1-1, reads EPEVTQTPSHQVTQMGQEVILRCVPISNHLYFYWYRQILGQKVEFLVSFYNNEISEKSEIFDDQFSVERPDGSNFTLKIRSTKLEDSAMYFCASSGAGYGTEAFFGQGTRLTVV.

This clonotype has a count of ten or more. The genes are TRBV7-2 and TRBJ2-4; TRBD2 matches 7 bases. V lost 5 bases and J lost 0; bases outside the gene matches: 4. This CDR3 region has 15 residues. Germline V gene data show CDR1 as SGHTA and CDR2 as FQGNSA. As DNA, the CDR3 is TGTGCCAGCAGCCGGGGAGGGCTAGCCAAAAACATTCAGTACTTC. Amino acids: CASSRGGLAKNIQYF.

This clonotype was recorded many times. V usage is TRBV4-1 and J usage is TRBJ2-1; 12 bases align to TRBD2. V trimming: 1 base; J trimming: 6 bases; junction bases outside the gene matches: 7. This CDR3 is built from 17 residues. From germline, CDR1 is MGHRA and CDR2 YSYEKL. CDR3 sequence reads: CASSQGALAGGRNEQFF. In nucleotides, the CDR3 is TGCGCCAGCAGCCAAGGGGCACTAGCGGGAGGTCGCAATGAGCAGTTCTTC.

This clonotype was counted many times. The genes are TRBV11-3 and TRBJ2-7, with 8 bases aligning to TRBD2. The CDR3 has 14 residues. Trimming took 5 bases from V and 4 from J; bases not matched to a gene: 7. Germline CDR1 SGHNT, CDR2 YENEEA. The CDR3 protein is CASSASGREYEQYF. CDR3 coding DNA: TGTGCCAGCAGCGCCTCCGGGAGGGAGTACGAGCAGTACTTC.

The sample holds a few counts of this clonotype. The V gene is TRBV7-6, the J gene TRBJ1-3, with D unresolved. Germline values: CDR1 SGHVS, CDR2 FNYEAQ. Deletions cut 5 bases from V and 4 bases from J, with 18 bases between. There are 16 residues in the CDR3. The DNA of the CDR3 is TGTGCCAGCAGCGCCCTGGAGAGGGTACGAGGAAACACCATATATTTT. It yields the protein CASSALERVRGNTIYF.

The V call is TRBV7-9, the J call TRBJ2-2; D is unclear. This CDR3 region has 10 residues. Deletions cut 7 bases from V and 7 bases from J, with 4 bases between. Germline values: CDR1 SEHNR, CDR2 FQNEAQ (reference sequence). The CDR3 loop is CASKYGELFF. The CDR3 nucleotides read TGTGCCAGCAAATACGGGGAGCTGTTTTTT.

This clonotype was counted only a few times. V gene TRBV6-2 or TRBV6-3 combines with J gene TRBJ2-7; D is unresolved. The germline V and J ends were trimmed by 2 bases and 6 bases, with 17 bases remaining between them. This CDR3 contains 15 residues. The germline CDR1 and CDR2 sequences are MNHEY and SVGEGT. CDR3 loop: CASSYHPPQSSEQYF. The CDR3 region has the DNA TGTGCCAGCAGTTACCACCCCCCCCAGAGCTCCGAGCAGTACTTC.

This clonotype was found many times. This chain links TRBV27 with TRBJ2-7; 8 nucleotides agree with TRBD1. V dropped 3 bases and J dropped 3; count of bases not matched to a gene: 13. The length of the CDR3 is 17 residues. Germline CDR1 MNHEY, CDR2 SMNVEV (reference sequence). The CDR3, as DNA: TGTGCCAGCAGTTTCAACCCGGACAGGGCAAGAATCTACGAGCAGTACTTC. Translating it yields CASSFNPDRARIYEQYF.

The chain joins TRBV18 to TRBJ2-5, with 7 bases lining up with TRBD1. Germline values: CDR1 KGHSH, CDR2 LQKENI. This CDR3 is built from 14 residues. Unmatched junction bases numbered 11, after V lost 3 bases and J lost 10 bases. CDR3 nucleotide sequence: TGTGCCAGCTCACCTGGGACAGCCCTTCTTTTCCAGTACTTC. Translating it yields CASSPGTALLFQYF.

V is TRBV4-3 and J is TRBJ2-2; D is unclear. Deletions cut 3 bases from V and 0 bases from J, with 11 bases between. This CDR3 contains 16 residues. In germline, CDR1 is LGHNA, CDR2 YSLEER. The CDR3, as DNA: TGCGCCAGCAGCCATCGACGGGCAGCGAACACCGGGGAGCTGTTTTTT. Translation gives CASSHRRAANTGELFF.

The rearrangement uses TRBV12-3 or TRBV12-4 and TRBJ2-5, with D possibly being TRBD1 (5 bases). The CDR3 covers 14 residues. V was cut by 6 bases and J by 4 bases, with 15 bases left in between. The CDR3 nucleotides are TGTGCCAGCAGCGGCCCCATGGGGCCAGAGACCCAGTACTTC. Its translation is CASSGPMGPETQYF.

The chain carries TRBV15 and TRBJ1-2; D might be TRBD1 (5 bases). Germline V lookup: CDR1 LNHNV, CDR2 YYDKDF (reference sequence). CDR3 length equals 12 residues. V was shortened by 6 bases and J by 8 bases, with 13 bases between the two germline ends. The DNA of the CDR3 is TGTGCCACCAGTCTACGGGACGGCGGCTACACCTTC. Translating it yields CATSLRDGGYTF.

This clonotype was found a few times. Sequence at one end of the junction differs from germline and may be a read error. V gene TRBV2 combines with J gene TRBJ1-5, with D possibly matching TRBD1 (5 bases). Germline lookup yields CDR1 SNHLY and CDR2 FYNNEI. The length of the CDR3 is 13 residues. CDR3 DNA sequence: TGTCCCAGTCAGGACATGCGGAATCAGCCCCAGCATTTT. Encoded protein: CPSQDMRNQPQHF. The variable domain in full, completed from reference TRBV2 and TRBJ1-5, reads EPEVTQTPSHQVTQMGQEVILRCVPISNHLYFYWYRQILGQKVEFLVSFYNNEISEKSEIFDDQFSVERPDGSNFTLKIRSTKLEDSAMYFCPSQDMRNQPQHFGDGTRLSIL.

In its sample, this clonotype was seen a few times. Germline and junction disagree at one end, which may indicate a read error. The V call is TRBV30, the J call TRBJ1-1, with D possibly being TRBD1 (5 bases). The germline V gene has CDR1 GTSNPN and CDR2 SVGIG (reference sequence). This CDR3 comprises 15 residues. CDR3 loop: CAFVGRNQADTGAFF. CDR3 sequence (DNA): TGTGCCTTCGTCGGCAGAAACCAGGCGGACACTGGAGCTTTCTTT.

At least ten counts were recorded for this clonotype. The chain carries TRBV2 and TRBJ1-2, with D tentatively TRBD1 (6 bases). Germline V gene sequence: CDR1 SNHLY, CDR2 FYNNEI. This CDR3 is built from 12 residues. Trimming stripped 4 bases from V and 6 bases from J, with 9 bases between. CDR3 protein: CASSVRGHGYTF. CDR3 sequence (DNA): TGTGCCAGCAGTGTCCGGGGGCATGGCTACACCTTC.

This clonotype was seen ten or more times. The V gene is TRBV6-5, the J gene TRBJ1-3, with a weak D call TRBD1 (6 bases). Trimming removed 1 base at V and 2 bases at J, with 15 bases between. The V gene's germline CDR1 is MNHEY and CDR2 SVGAGI. This CDR3 region has 17 residues. The CDR3 is CASSYFLTGQTGNTIYF. CDR3 coding DNA: TGTGCCAGCAGTTACTTCTTGACAGGTCAGACTGGAAACACCATATATTTT.

The gene calls are TRBV6-5 and TRBJ2-7, with 7 bases fitting TRBD1. J lost 9 bases, V lost 2 bases, and 10 bases had no gene match. CDR3 length equals 14 residues. Germline lookup yields CDR1 MNHEY and CDR2 SVGAGI. The CDR3 nucleotides are TGTGCCAGCAGTTACGACAGGGACCGTCTAGGGCAGTACTTC. This sequence encodes CASSYDRDRLGQYF.

Points on this clonotype: Being one base from a much bigger clone, this may be a read error. V gene TRBV7-3 combines with J gene TRBJ2-1, with D maybe TRBD1 (6 bases). The CDR3 extends over 15 amino acids. The germline CDR1 and CDR2 sequences are SGHTA and FQGTGA. CDR3: CASSLGGRLVETQCF. The CDR3 DNA is TGTGCCAGCAGCTTAGGGGGCCGGCTGGTGGAGACCCAGTGCTTC.